The source of this T cell receptor (beta chain) is a study of regulatory T cells in long-lasting Graves disease. Time point given: persistent/refractory GD, antithyroid drugs over 5 years with positive TRAb. PBMC-derived RNA was used for the TCR library. This clonotype has ten or more counts. CDR1 and CDR2 from the germline V gene are MNHNS and SASEGT. V lost 6 bases and J lost 0; bases outside the gene matches: 7. The CDR3 length is 15 residues. Libraries of TCR beta came from iRepertoire HTBI primers plus Arm-PCR of CDR3 regions. MiXCR, applied by TCRdb to the multiplex PCR reads, yields one record per CDR3 protein. The repertoire holds about 470,000 distinct CDR3 sequences, with roughly 20% as singletons.

Sequenced material: peripheral blood mononuclear cells (PBMCs), taken when the disease was refractory, from a patient treated with antithyroid drugs. The source is a female donor with Graves disease. The V call is TRBV6-1, the J call TRBJ2-7, with 8 bases that match TRBD1. The CDR3: CASRETGAVSYEQYF. The CDR3 DNA is TGTGCCAGCAGAGAGACAGGGGCGGTCTCCTACGAGCAGTACTTC.